The clone carrying this T cell receptor beta chain was seen at least ten times. Germline values: CDR1 SGHRS, CDR2 YFSETQ. The V and J ends lost 2 bases and 7 bases, in that order; junction bases with no gene match: 3. The length of the CDR3 is 13 residues. This specimen belongs to a study of T cells in Graves' hyperthyroidism and ophthalmopathy. The source material, RNA transcripts, was used to amplify TCR beta CDR3 regions. HTBI primers were employed in a first-round RT-PCR of the TCR CDR3. TCRdb independently ran MiXCR on the multiplex PCR reads; one entry per CDR3 protein. The sample includes about 52,000 distinct CDR3 sequences, around 48% of them seen just once. Patients affected by ophthalmopathy presented a Clinical Activity Score of at least 3, a NOSPECS grade of at least 4, and disease duration below 3 months. Those patients with uncontrolled infection, other autoimmune disease, pregnancy or lactation were excluded. Thyroid ultrasound and orbital computed tomography, with clinical symptoms and serum thyroxine and TRAb, informed diagnoses. Approximately 10 ml of fresh peripheral blood supplied the PBMCs.

This sequence was found in a woman between 45 and 60 years old with Graves' ophthalmopathy. The gene calls are TRBV5-1 and TRBJ2-1; 7 bases fit TRBD2. Sequencing input: blood. CDR3 DNA sequence: TGCGCCAGCAGCTTTCGTAGCGGGAATGAGCAGTTCTTC. Its protein product is CASSFRSGNEQFF.